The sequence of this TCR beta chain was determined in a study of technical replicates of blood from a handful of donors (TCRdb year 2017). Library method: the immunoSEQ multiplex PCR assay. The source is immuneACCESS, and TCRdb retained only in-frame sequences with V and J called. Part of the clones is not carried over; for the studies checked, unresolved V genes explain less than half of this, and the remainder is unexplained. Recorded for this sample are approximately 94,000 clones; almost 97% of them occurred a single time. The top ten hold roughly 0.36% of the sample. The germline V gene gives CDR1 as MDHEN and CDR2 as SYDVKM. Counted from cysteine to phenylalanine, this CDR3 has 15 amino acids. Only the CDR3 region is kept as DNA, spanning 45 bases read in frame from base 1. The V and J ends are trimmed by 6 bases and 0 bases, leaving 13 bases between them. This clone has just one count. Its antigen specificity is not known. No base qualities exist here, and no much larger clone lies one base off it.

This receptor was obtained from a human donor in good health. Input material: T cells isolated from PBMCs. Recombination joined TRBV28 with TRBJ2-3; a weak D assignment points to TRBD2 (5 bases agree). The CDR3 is CASSPSPGSTDTQYF. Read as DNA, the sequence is TGTGCCAGCAGCCCATCTCCGGGGAGCACAGATACGCAGTATTTT.